The 12 T cell receptor beta chains reported below all come from one sample, sequenced in a study of blood T cell repertoires in COVID-19. The data were produced by immunoSEQ multiplex PCR, yet TCRdb's version contains in-frame clones alone and is incomplete. The sample consists of roughly 130,000 clones, approximately 83% of them appearing once. Input material: peripheral blood. The origin of the receptors is a woman aged 65 to 85 with acute or convalescent COVID-19.

J is TRBJ2-1 and V is TRBV6-4; a weak D match, TRBD2 (5 bases). The CDR3 totals 15 residues. V lost 2 bases to trimming and J lost 3 bases, with 11 bases between them. Looked up from germline, CDR1 is MRHNA and CDR2 is SNTAGT. The CDR3 loop reads CASSDAGRDYNEQFF. Written as DNA, the CDR3 is TGTGCCAGCAGTGACGCGGGTAGGGACTACAATGAGCAGTTCTTC.

The chain employs TRBV6-2 or TRBV6-3 and TRBJ1-6; 11 bases are a match to TRBD1. V lost 5 bases and J lost 9; bases outside the gene matches: 6. Looked up from germline, CDR1 is MNHEY and CDR2 is SVGEGT. This CDR3 comprises 15 residues. CDR3 loop: CASSHYGTGGSPLHF. CDR3 DNA sequence: TGTGCCAGCAGTCACTACGGGACAGGGGGTTCACCCCTCCACTTT.

V gene TRBV6-1 combines with J gene TRBJ2-1; 7 bases match TRBD1. Germline V gives CDR1 MNHNS, CDR2 SASEGT. The CDR3 sequence is 15 residues long. The J segment lost 4 bases and the V segment lost 6 bases, leaving 9 bases of the junction unmatched. The CDR3 DNA sequence: TGTGCCAGCAGAAACGCCGGGACAGTATACAATGAGCAGTTCTTC. This gives the protein CASRNAGTVYNEQFF.

The chain is built from TRBV18 and TRBJ1-2; TRBD1 matches 10 bases. This CDR3 spans 15 amino acids. The ends lost 3 bases at V and 5 bases at J; junction bases unmatched: 6. Germline lookup yields CDR1 KGHSH and CDR2 LQKENI. Here the CDR3 reads CASSPRGQGEYGYTF. CDR3 sequence (DNA): TGTGCCAGCTCACCCAGAGGACAGGGGGAATATGGCTACACCTTC. Using reference TRBV18 and TRBJ1-2 for the parts outside the CDR3, the full variable domain is NAGVMQNPRHLVRRRGQEARLRCSPMKGHSHVYWYRQLPEEGLKFMVYLQKENIIDESGMPKERFSAEFPKEGPSILRIQQVVRGDSAAYFCASSPRGQGEYGYTFGSGTRLTVV.

The genes are TRBV5-6 and TRBJ1-4; 8 nucleotides agree with TRBD1. This CDR3 contains 15 residues. The trim removed 4 bases at V and 5 bases at J, leaving 7 bases unmatched. Looked up from germline, CDR1 is SGHDT and CDR2 is YYEEEE. The CDR3 is CASSPGTGQNEKLFF. The DNA for the CDR3 is TGTGCCAGCAGCCCAGGGACAGGCCAAAATGAAAAACTGTTTTTT.

This chain connects TRBV7-9 to TRBJ1-1; TRBD1 aligns across 10 bases. The germline V gene has CDR1 SEHNR and CDR2 FQNEAQ (reference sequence). V dropped 4 bases and J dropped 5; count of bases not matched to a gene: 10. The CDR3 covers 16 residues. CDR3 loop: CASSSGTGAGRTEAFF. The DNA for the CDR3 is TGTGCCAGCAGCTCCGGGACAGGGGCCGGGCGGACTGAAGCTTTCTTT.

V gene TRBV6-1 combines with J gene TRBJ1-2; the D gene is possibly TRBD1 (6 bases). The CDR3 consists of 15 residues. The germline CDR1 and CDR2 sequences are MNHNS and SASEGT. V was pared by 0 bases and J by 8 bases, with 16 bases between. The CDR3 loop reads CASSEAGTRGRGYTF. CDR3 DNA: TGTGCCAGCAGTGAAGCCGGAACCAGGGGACGGGGCTACACCTTC.

The V gene is TRBV7-9, the J gene TRBJ2-1; 8 bases align to TRBD2. V lost 5 bases to trimming and J lost 4 bases; unmatched junction nucleotides: 10. Germline V gives CDR1 SEHNR, CDR2 FQNEAQ (reference sequence). The CDR3 runs 16 residues. The CDR3 reads CASSPIPGGLYNEQFF. Here the CDR3 DNA reads TGTGCCAGCAGCCCCATCCCGGGGGGGTTATACAATGAGCAGTTCTTC.

The chain combines TRBV7-2 with TRBJ1-3, with D uncertain. Germline V gene lookup returns CDR1 SGHTA and CDR2 FQGNSA. V lost 5 bases and J 1 base, leaving 15 bases between the germline ends. This CDR3 region has 16 residues. Here the CDR3 reads CASSPPGVLSGNTIYF. The CDR3 DNA sequence: TGTGCCAGCAGCCCCCCCGGGGTTTTGTCTGGAAACACCATATATTTT.

The chain couples TRBV5-8 to TRBJ2-1; 11 nucleotides agree with TRBD2. The CDR3 is 15 amino acids. Germline V CDR1 and CDR2: SGHTS, YDEGEE. V was pared by 4 bases and J by 4 bases, with 4 bases of the junction left unmatched. This chain's CDR3 is CASSPTSGRYNEQFF. The CDR3 region has the DNA TGTGCCAGCAGCCCCACTAGCGGGAGATACAATGAGCAGTTCTTC.

The gene calls are TRBV7-2 and TRBJ2-5; 9 bases match TRBD2. In germline, CDR1 is SGHTA, CDR2 FQGNSA. V shed 1 base and J 6 bases; nucleotides not matched to a gene: 12. This CDR3 has 17 amino acids. This chain's CDR3 is CASSLERLGLATKTQYF. The CDR3 nucleotides are TGTGCCAGCAGCTTAGAACGTCTGGGACTAGCAACGAAGACCCAGTACTTC.

The chain couples TRBV30 to TRBJ1-2; D is ambiguous. Germline lookup yields CDR1 GTSNPN and CDR2 SVGIG (reference sequence). The CDR3 runs 14 residues. V gave up 0 bases and J gave up 5 bases, with 13 bases separating them. Here the CDR3 reads CAWSVGRVWYGYTF. The CDR3 DNA follows: TGTGCCTGGAGTGTAGGGAGGGTATGGTATGGCTACACCTTC.